Described below is a single T cell receptor (beta chain) sequence and its context. Naive CD8 populations comprised CD45RO-negative cells positively selected for CCR7, excluding terminally differentiated effector memory CD45RA+ cells. The CDR3 covers 15 residues. The germline gives CDR1 MNHNS, CDR2 SASEGT. The trim removed 2 bases at V and 7 bases at J, leaving 8 bases unmatched. In the original processing: With immunoSEQ giving junction-only sequences and no quality scores, filtering differed. Measured with immunoSEQ multiplex PCR; TCRdb has only the in-frame clones, and not every one. The DNA was the basis for D and trimming; V, J and clone size are from that table. The sample has about 1,900,000 clones; less than 95% are singletons. The sample comes from a study of shared clonotypes between healthy human individuals.

The chain joins TRBV6-1 to TRBJ2-7; TRBD1 agrees at 10 bases. Sequencing was carried out using naive CD8+ T cells sorted from blood. The receptor was isolated from a man aged 18 to 29 in good health. The CDR3 here is CASSEPDRGLGEQYF. Here the CDR3 DNA reads TGTGCCAGCAGTGAACCAGACAGGGGGCTGGGTGAGCAGTACTTC.